These 6 T cell receptor beta chains were all obtained from the same sample, sequenced in a study of cytomegalovirus exposure and HLA in healthy donors. PCR amplification relied on 60 Vbeta primers (plus 13 Jbeta primers). The method was immunoSEQ multiplex PCR; TCRdb's version includes in-frame clones alone and lacks a portion of them. The sample has around 97,000 clones, and its top ten clones hold about 3%. The sequencing sample was made of PBMCs. These receptors were obtained from a man aged 40-49 years in good health and CMV-seronegative.

This chain connects TRBV6-6 to TRBJ1-2, with D perhaps TRBD1 (5 bases). The CDR3 contains 11 residues. Germline V gives CDR1 MNHNY, CDR2 SVGAGI (reference sequence). Deletions cut 10 bases from V and 8 bases from J, with 14 bases between. For the CDR3, the DNA is TGTGCCACGCGACAGATGGGCGGCTACACCTTC. It yields the protein CATRQMGGYTF.

The chain links TRBV7-2 to TRBJ1-1, with 8 bases aligning to TRBD1. The V segment lost 2 bases and the J segment 1 base; nucleotides outside the gene matches: 3. This CDR3 contains 15 residues. Germline V CDR1 and CDR2: SGHTA, FQGNSA. CDR3 loop: CASSLQGARNTEAFF. The CDR3, as DNA: TGTGCCAGCAGCTTACAGGGGGCGAGGAACACTGAAGCTTTCTTT.

V gene TRBV5-1 combines with J gene TRBJ1-6; tentatively, D is TRBD1 (5 bases). The CDR3 consists of 14 residues. Germline V CDR1 and CDR2: SGHRS, YFSETQ. Trimming removed 3 bases from V and 4 bases from J, with 8 bases in between. The CDR3 spells CASSSQGYNSPLHF. The CDR3 nucleotides read TGCGCCAGCAGCTCTCAGGGTTATAATTCACCCCTCCACTTT.

The chain joins TRBV19 to TRBJ2-7; 9 bases map to TRBD1. The CDR3 spans 17 residues. CDR1 LNHDA and CDR2 SQIVND come from the germline V gene (reference sequence). V lost 0 bases and J lost 5; bases outside the gene matches: 11. Here the CDR3 DNA reads TGTGCCAGTAGTATAGATTGGGGGACAGGGTTGATGGACGAGCAGTACTTC. Encoded protein: CASSIDWGTGLMDEQYF.

The V call is TRBV7-2, the J call TRBJ1-1; D not certain. The germline V gene has CDR1 SGHTA and CDR2 FQGNSA. V was trimmed by 1 base and J by 8 bases, leaving 11 bases between them. The CDR3 runs to 13 residues. The CDR3 DNA reads TGTGCCAGCAGCTTAGTGGTGGCAGCGGAAGCTTTCTTT. Translated: CASSLVVAAEAFF.

The chain has TRBV15 and TRBJ1-5; a weak D match, TRBD1 (5 bases). The CDR3 runs 15 residues. V lost 0 bases, J lost 7 bases, and 13 bases lay in between. Germline CDR1 reads LNHNV; CDR2 reads YYDKDF (reference sequence). The CDR3 reads CATSRDAGGGQPQHF. Written as DNA, the CDR3 is TGTGCCACCAGCAGAGATGCGGGGGGAGGACAGCCCCAGCATTTT.